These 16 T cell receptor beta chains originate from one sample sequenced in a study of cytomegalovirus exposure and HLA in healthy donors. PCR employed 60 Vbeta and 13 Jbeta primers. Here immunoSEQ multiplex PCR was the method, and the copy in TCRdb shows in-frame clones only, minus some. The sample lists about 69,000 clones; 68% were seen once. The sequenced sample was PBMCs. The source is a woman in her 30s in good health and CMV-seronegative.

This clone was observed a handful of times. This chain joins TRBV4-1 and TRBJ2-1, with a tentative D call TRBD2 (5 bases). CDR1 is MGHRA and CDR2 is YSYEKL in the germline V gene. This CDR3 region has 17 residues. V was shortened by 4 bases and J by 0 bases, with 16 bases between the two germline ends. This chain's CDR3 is CASSRLRVVSSYNEQFF. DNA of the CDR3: TGCGCCAGCAGCCGGTTGCGGGTAGTTAGCTCCTACAATGAGCAGTTCTTC.

The CDR3 DNA reads TGTGCCAGCAGCCAGGCCTCAGACATCGACGAGCAGTACTTC. Its translation: CASSQASDIDEQYF. This sequence joins TRBV4-2 and TRBJ2-7; D is unclear. Germline assignment: CDR1 LGHNA and CDR2 YNFKEQ. CDR3 length equals 14 residues. The V end was cut by 3 bases, the J end by 5 bases, with 14 bases between.

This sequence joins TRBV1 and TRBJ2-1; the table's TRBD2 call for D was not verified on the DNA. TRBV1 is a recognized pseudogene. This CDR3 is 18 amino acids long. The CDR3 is CTSSQDQAGGPIYNEQFF. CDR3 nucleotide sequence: TGCACCAGCAGCCAAGACCAAGCGGGGGGGCCTATATACAATGAGCAGTTCTTC.

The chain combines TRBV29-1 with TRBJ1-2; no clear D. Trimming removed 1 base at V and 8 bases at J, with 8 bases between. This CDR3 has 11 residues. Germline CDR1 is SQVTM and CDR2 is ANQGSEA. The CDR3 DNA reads TGCAGCGTTGAAGTGGGGAGGGGCTACACCTTC. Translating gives CSVEVGRGYTF.

CDR3 DNA: TGTGCCAGCAGTTCCCAAGGGGGACCCTACGAGCAGTACTTC. Translated, it gives CASSSQGGPYEQYF. This chain links TRBV27 with TRBJ2-7, with TRBD1 as a possible D gene (6 bases). The CDR3 covers 14 residues. The V gene lost 4 bases and the J gene lost 2 bases, with 12 bases spanning the gap. CDR1 MNHEY and CDR2 SMNVEV come from the germline V gene (reference sequence).

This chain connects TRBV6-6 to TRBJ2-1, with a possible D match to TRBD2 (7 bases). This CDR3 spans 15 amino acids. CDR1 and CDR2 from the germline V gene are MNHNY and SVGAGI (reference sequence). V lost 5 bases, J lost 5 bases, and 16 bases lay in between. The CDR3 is CASSTQRGHHNEQFF. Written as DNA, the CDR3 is TGTGCCAGCAGTACCCAGCGGGGACACCACAATGAGCAGTTCTTC.

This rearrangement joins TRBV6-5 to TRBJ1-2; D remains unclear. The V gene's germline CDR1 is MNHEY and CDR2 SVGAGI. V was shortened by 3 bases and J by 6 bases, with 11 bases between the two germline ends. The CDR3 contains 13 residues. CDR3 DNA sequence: TGTGCCAGCAGTTATAAAGTGTCAGATGGCTACACCTTC. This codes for CASSYKVSDGYTF.

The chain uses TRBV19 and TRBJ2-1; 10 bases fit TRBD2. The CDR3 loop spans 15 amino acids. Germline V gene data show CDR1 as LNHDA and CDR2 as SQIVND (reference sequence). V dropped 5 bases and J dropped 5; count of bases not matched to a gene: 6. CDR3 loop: CASSYSGGPHNEQFF. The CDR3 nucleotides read TGTGCCAGTAGTTATAGCGGGGGGCCCCACAATGAGCAGTTCTTC. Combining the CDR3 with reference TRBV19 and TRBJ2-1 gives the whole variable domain DGGITQSPKYLFRKEGQNVTLSCEQNLNHDAMYWYRQDPGQGLRLIYYSQIVNDFQKGDIAEGYSVSREKKESFPLTVTSAQKNPTAFYLCASSYSGGPHNEQFFGPGTRLTVL.

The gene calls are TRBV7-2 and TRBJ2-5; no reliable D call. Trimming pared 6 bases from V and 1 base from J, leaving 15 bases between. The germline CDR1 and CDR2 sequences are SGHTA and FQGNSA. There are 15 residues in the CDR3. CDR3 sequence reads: CASRPPGRPQETQYF. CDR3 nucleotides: TGTGCCAGCAGACCCCCCGGCAGGCCCCAAGAGACCCAGTACTTC.

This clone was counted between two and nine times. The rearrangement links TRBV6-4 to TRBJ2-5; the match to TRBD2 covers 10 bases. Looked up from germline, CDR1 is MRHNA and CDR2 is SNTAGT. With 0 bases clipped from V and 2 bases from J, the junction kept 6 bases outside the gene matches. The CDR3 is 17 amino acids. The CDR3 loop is CASSDSVAGGPQETQYF. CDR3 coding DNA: TGTGCCAGCAGTGACTCGGTAGCGGGGGGACCTCAAGAGACCCAGTACTTC.

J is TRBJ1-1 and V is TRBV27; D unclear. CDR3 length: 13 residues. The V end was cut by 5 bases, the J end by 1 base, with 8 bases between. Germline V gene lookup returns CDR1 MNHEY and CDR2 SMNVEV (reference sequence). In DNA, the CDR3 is TGTGCCAGCAGTCGTAGAACGAACACTGAAGCTTTCTTT. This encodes CASSRRTNTEAFF.

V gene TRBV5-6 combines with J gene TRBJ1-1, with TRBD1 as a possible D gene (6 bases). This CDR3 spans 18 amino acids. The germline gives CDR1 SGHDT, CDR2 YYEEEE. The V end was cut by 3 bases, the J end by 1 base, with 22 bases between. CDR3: CASSYTALYRAGNTEAFF. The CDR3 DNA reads TGTGCCAGCAGCTACACTGCTTTATACAGGGCGGGGAACACTGAAGCTTTCTTT.

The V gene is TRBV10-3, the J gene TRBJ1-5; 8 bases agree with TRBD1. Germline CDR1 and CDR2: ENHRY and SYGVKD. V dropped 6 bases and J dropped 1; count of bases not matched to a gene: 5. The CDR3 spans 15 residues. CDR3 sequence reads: CAISRQGSSNQPQHF. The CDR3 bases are TGTGCCATCAGCAGACAGGGGAGCAGCAATCAGCCCCAGCATTTT.

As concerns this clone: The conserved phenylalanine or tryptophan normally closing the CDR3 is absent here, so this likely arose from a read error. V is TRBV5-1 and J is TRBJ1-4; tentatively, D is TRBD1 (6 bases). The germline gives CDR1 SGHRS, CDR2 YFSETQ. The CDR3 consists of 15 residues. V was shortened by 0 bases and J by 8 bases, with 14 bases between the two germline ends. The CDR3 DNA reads TGCGCCAGCAGCTTGGCCGGGGGCGGGGGAGAAAAACTGTTTGTT. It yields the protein CASSLAGGGGEKLFV.

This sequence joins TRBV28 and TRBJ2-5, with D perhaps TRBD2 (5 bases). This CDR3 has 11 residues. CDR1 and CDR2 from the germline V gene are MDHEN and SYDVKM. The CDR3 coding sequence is TGTGCAATCGACGCGGGTGAGACCCAGTACTTC. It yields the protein CAIDAGETQYF.

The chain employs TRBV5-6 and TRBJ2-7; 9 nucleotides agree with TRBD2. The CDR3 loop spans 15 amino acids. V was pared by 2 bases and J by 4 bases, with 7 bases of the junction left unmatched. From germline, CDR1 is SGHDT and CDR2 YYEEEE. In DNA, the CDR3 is TGTGCCAGCAGCTTAGGAGCGGGGGGCCCGTACGAGCAGTACTTC. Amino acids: CASSLGAGGPYEQYF.